The present T cell receptor (beta chain) was sequenced within a study of regulatory T cells in long-lasting Graves disease (dated by TCRdb to 2020 to 2023). Context from the whole study: Newly diagnosed Graves' disease patients had taken antithyroid drugs for less than 3 months. Peripheral blood TCR sequencing and RNA sequencing compared persistent Graves' disease patients with newly diagnosed Graves' disease patients. The study took place in China and was registered as a clinical trial. TCR sequencing covered approximately 13 persistent and roughly 20 newly diagnosed Graves' disease patients, some 35 samples in total. What the study reported, not specific to this receptor: TRBV28, TRBJ1-2 and TRBJ2-5 were preferentially used in persistent disease, while TRBV20-1 and TRBJ2-1 were favored in newly diagnosed disease. More public clonotypes were shared among persistent patients (over 2,500) than among newly diagnosed patients (approximately 930). Sequencing and analysis were limited to the TCR beta chain. Compared with newly diagnosed patients, persistent Graves' disease patients had lower TCR Shannon entropy and fewer highly expanded clones, which suggests clonal expansion. The study examined only peripheral blood because the primary lesion, thyroid tissue, could not be accessed. The small sample size was acknowledged by the authors as a limitation that may reduce accuracy.

The V end gives up 5 bases and the J end 4 bases, leaving 5 bases in the junction not matched to a gene. CDR1 and CDR2 were assigned from the germline V gene (reference sequence) as PRHDT and FYEKMQ. CDR3 length: 14 amino acids, cysteine to phenylalanine. This entry keeps only the CDR3 DNA: 42 bases, framed from base 1. The receptor library was made with multiplex PCR. Instrument used: Illumina HiSeq 4000. CDR3 regions were amplified by Arm-PCR with iRepertoire HTBI primers to construct TCR beta libraries. Before sequencing, the PCR products went through gel purification. The original methods were these. Gene usage analysis of CDR3 amino acid clonotypes used the roughly 62 TRBV and fewer than 15 TRBJ segments found across samples. Filtered high-quality paired reads were merged into contigs using COPE and FqMerger. BLAST was used to align contigs to the IMGT TRBV, TRBD and TRBJ reference genes, and CDR3 was defined following IMGT. Any clonotype with a frequency above 0.1% was classified as a highly expanded clone. Shannon entropy served as the measure of repertoire diversity, while the Gini coefficient captured V-J evenness. A clonotype was considered public if more than one individual shared it. The public reads were reanalyzed by TCRdb: fastp trimming at Q25, MiXCR alignment, in-frame beta chains only. One record per CDR3 amino acid sequence lists the most common genes and DNA. What appears here as the V and J calls and clone size reflects TCRdb's work, not the paper's. This sample is represented by fewer than 650,000 distinct CDR3 sequences; approximately 15% of them were singletons. Under 20% of the sample is taken by the ten largest.

This clonotype was found many times. There is no known antigen for this receptor. No much larger clone exists at a distance of one base, and base qualities are not known. The sample's time point, from its label and the paper: newly diagnosed GD, antithyroid drugs for less than 3 months. For both TCR sequencing and RNA sequencing, RNA was extracted from PBMCs using TRIzol. Graves' disease was diagnosed according to American Thyroid Association guidelines. Patients were recruited from an endocrinology department in Xi'an, China. Each patient gave around 9 milliliters of peripheral blood, collected in an EDTA anticoagulant tube. Ficoll Paque Plus density gradient separation was used to isolate PBMCs, and no additional T cell sorting was done. An Agilent 2100 Bioanalyzer and agarose gel were used to check RNA quality, while a NanoDrop 2000 measured RNA concentration. Another study also made use of these data, one on T cells in Graves' hyperthyroidism and ophthalmopathy. Per that second paper: Stable Graves' hyperthyroidism was defined as no progression to ophthalmopathy during 18 months of follow-up. The hyperthyroidism patients were between 18 and 65 years old and newly diagnosed, with a disease duration of less than 2 months. The study excluded patients with uncontrolled infections, other autoimmune diseases, pregnancy or lactation. Clinical symptoms, serum thyroxine and TRAb, thyroid ultrasound, and orbital computed tomography formed the basis for the diagnoses. The first round of RT-PCR for the TCR CDR3 was performed with the HTBI primer set and the Qiagen OneStep RT-PCR kit. Blood samples also contained most of the expanded thyroid clonotypes (frequency above 0.001), which suggests that blood repertoires may reflect thyroid immune responses. In cross-validation, a model built on a 13 V-J signature told ophthalmopathy apart from stable hyperthyroidism with approximately 91% sensitivity and around 84% specificity, and in testing the same model reached 80%/75%. In validation, the model predicted progression to ophthalmopathy a median of 6.5 months before onset, with roughly 71% sensitivity and about 75% specificity. To identify distinguishing TCR V-J signatures, a discovery cohort of about a hundred patients was used, comprising 43 with Graves' ophthalmopathy and roughly 60 with stable Graves' hyperthyroidism. An independent validation cohort of under 20 hyperthyroidism patients and about 15 patients who later progressed to ophthalmopathy tested prospective prediction of ophthalmopathy. The roughly 94 discovery patients were randomly divided into training and test sets at a 7:3 ratio. Thyroid tissue and blood T-cell repertoires from several Graves' hyperthyroidism patients were also compared in the study. Once sampling was done, hyperthyroidism patients were given methimazole at a starting dose of 30 mg daily, whereas ophthalmopathy patients were given high-dose intravenous methylprednisolone. Libraries were constructed in a second round of multiplex PCR, after which size selection and purification were performed. Paired-end sequencing of the libraries was performed with 100 bp reads on an Illumina HiSeq2000. SOAPnuke was used to process the raw data, throwing out any read that contained adapters or uncalled bases, had a mean Phred below 15, or lacked an exact constant-primer or identifier match. COPE v1.2.5 was used to merge high-quality paired reads, and clonotypes were defined as unique nucleotide sequences. MiTCR v1.1 was used to align clonotypes to the IMGT TRBV, TRBD and TRBJ reference segments. Only V-J combinations with frequency above 0.0001, covering about 99% of repertoires, were analysed. The TCS score was defined as the ratio of F50 (clonal expansion) to E x V (chaos), calculated using BLOSUM62-based TCRdist between CDR3 peptides within each V-J. Welch's t-statistics and random forest reduced some 510 V-J features to 13, which were used in a naive Bayes classifier (R e1071). Sample size was not statistically predetermined, and blinding of investigators to group allocation was not performed. According to the paper, TCR Vbeta CDR3 sequencing was carried out on 135 peripheral blood samples, which came from some 41 ophthalmopathy, around 75 hyperthyroidism and some 17 progressor patients.

The sequences come from peripheral blood mononuclear cells (PBMCs), collected at new diagnosis, from a patient treated with antithyroid drugs. The receptor chain draws on TRBV13 and TRBJ1-5; 7 of the junction bases match TRBD1. This sequence was found in a woman aged 25 to 39 with Graves disease. Donor details come from another sample of the same person, matched by shared clones. CDR3 sequence: CASSIRGDNQPQHF. The sequenced DNA is TGTGCCAGCAGCATCAGGGGGGATAATCAGCCCCAGCATTTT.